This entry is about one TCR beta chain. The CDR3 has 14 amino acids. Germline V gene data show CDR1 as DFQATT and CDR2 as SNEGSKA (reference sequence). J lost 3 bases, V lost 6 bases, and 8 bases had no gene match. Then a second PCR, running about 6 to 12 cycles, was carried out with a sample-barcoded 5' primer and a J-beta primer mix. TCRdb reanalysed the 5' RACE reads using MiXCR and keeps one entry per CDR3 protein. The sample contains 1.5 million to 2 million distinct CDR3 sequences, roughly 49% of which appear only once. These data originate in a study of blood T cells in healthy people across ages.

Sequencing input: blood. The chain joins TRBV20-1 to TRBJ2-7; 10 bases align to TRBD1. This TCR was sampled from a middle-aged woman in good health. The CDR3 nucleotides read TGCAGTGCCCGAGGGACAGGGGTGGTCTACGAGCAGTACTTC. It is translated as CSARGTGVVYEQYF.